The 15 T cell receptor beta chains presented below share a single source sample, sequenced in a study of shared clonotypes between healthy human individuals. Here immunoSEQ multiplex PCR was the method, and the copy in TCRdb shows in-frame clones only, minus some. The sample includes 2 million to 2.5 million clones, 80% to 95% of them seen just once. Sample: naive CD4+ T cells from PBMCs. Noted subset: CD45RA+ positively selected. The receptors here all came from a young man in good health. Some clones in this sample may be carry-over from other donors' samples.

Of note for this clone: The sample holds other DNA sequences that translate to the same CDR3. V gene TRBV9 combines with J gene TRBJ2-2, with D maybe TRBD2 (5 bases). This CDR3 region has 17 residues. The germline gives CDR1 SGDLS, CDR2 YYNGEE. V was shortened by 4 bases and J by 5 bases, with 21 bases between the two germline ends. The CDR3 reads CASSPRRSGSRTGELFF. Here the CDR3 DNA reads TGTGCCAGCAGCCCGAGAAGGTCGGGGAGTCGGACCGGGGAGCTGTTTTTT.

This chain links TRBV6-5 with TRBJ1-4; D is undetermined. Germline CDR1 is MNHEY and CDR2 is SVGAGI. V was pared by 6 bases and J by 7 bases, with 12 bases between. The CDR3 covers 13 residues. CDR3 loop: CASSLPGGEKLFF. The CDR3, as DNA: TGTGCCAGCAGCCTACCGGGTGGTGAAAAACTGTTTTTT.

The chain joins TRBV11-2 to TRBJ2-5; 9 positions match TRBD1. V lost 1 base to trimming and J lost 3 bases; unmatched junction nucleotides: 6. Germline lookup yields CDR1 SGHAT and CDR2 FQNNGV. The CDR3 extends over 16 amino acids. The CDR3 sequence is CASSLARGQGKETQYF. The CDR3 coding sequence is TGTGCCAGCAGCTTAGCTAGAGGACAGGGGAAAGAGACCCAGTACTTC.

The gene calls are TRBV13 and TRBJ2-6, with TRBD1 matching 8 bases. The CDR3 contains 21 residues. J gave up 4 bases and V 7 bases, and 24 bases lay outside the gene matches. Per the germline V gene, CDR1 is PRHDT and CDR2 is FYEKMQ (reference sequence). The CDR3 spells CASTSLIFSGQGIKGANVLTF. The CDR3 coding sequence is TGTGCCAGCACCTCCTTAATATTCTCCGGACAGGGAATTAAAGGGGCCAACGTCCTGACTTTC.

The chain uses TRBV5-1 and TRBJ2-7, with 8 bases lining up with TRBD1. The germline gives CDR1 SGHRS, CDR2 YFSETQ. Trimming removed 3 bases from V and 4 bases from J; junction bases left unmatched: 9. The CDR3 runs 15 residues. The CDR3 loop reads CASSSYRGSRYEQYF. For the CDR3, the DNA is TGCGCCAGCAGCTCGTACAGGGGGTCAAGGTACGAGCAGTACTTC.

The rearrangement joins TRBV18 to TRBJ1-1; D remains unclear. Trimming pared 5 bases from V and 4 bases from J, leaving 14 bases between. CDR3 size: 14 residues. Germline V gene data show CDR1 as KGHSH and CDR2 as LQKENI. DNA for the CDR3: TGTGCCAGCTCATTCTCAAGGGCCGGCACTGAAGCTTTCTTT. Residues: CASSFSRAGTEAFF.

The rearrangement joins TRBV18 to TRBJ1-1; D perhaps matches TRBD1 (5 bases). Trimming cost V 5 bases and J 1 base, with 8 bases left between them. CDR3 length: 13 amino acids. Germline V gives CDR1 KGHSH, CDR2 LQKENI. For the CDR3, the DNA is TGTGCCAGCTCAGGACAAAAGAACACTGAAGCTTTCTTT. As protein: CASSGQKNTEAFF.

The rearrangement uses TRBV4-3 and TRBJ2-1, with 10 nucleotides matching TRBD2. There are 15 residues in the CDR3. The junction had 2 bases not matched to a gene; V was cut back by 4 bases and J by 2 bases. Germline-derived CDR1 and CDR2 are LGHNA and YSLEER. The CDR3 coding sequence is TGCGCCAGCAGCCCAAGCGGGAGGGCCTACAATGAGCAGTTCTTC. Translating it yields CASSPSGRAYNEQFF.

This chain uses TRBV28 with TRBJ2-1; possibly TRBD1 for D (5 bases). This CDR3 has 16 amino acids. CDR1 and CDR2 from the germline V gene are MDHEN and SYDVKM. Between the trimmed V and J ends, which lost 6 bases and 2 bases, there was a span of 17 bases. CDR3: CASRGRIVTTYNEQFF. DNA for the CDR3: TGTGCCAGCAGGGGGCGGATTGTAACCACCTACAATGAGCAGTTCTTC.

The J gene is TRBJ2-1, the V gene TRBV5-6; 7 bases match TRBD1. Germline V gene sequence: CDR1 SGHDT, CDR2 YYEEEE. The J segment lost 2 bases and the V segment lost 4 bases, leaving 9 bases of the junction unmatched. The CDR3 runs to 16 residues. The CDR3 DNA sequence: TGTGCCAGCAGCCCGACCGGGACAGCACCCTACAATGAGCAGTTCTTC. This translates into CASSPTGTAPYNEQFF.

Only one count was recorded for this clone. This chain connects TRBV5-4 to TRBJ2-3; D gene ambiguous. V gave up 4 bases and J gave up 6 bases, with 9 bases separating them. The CDR3 totals 12 residues. Germline V gene lookup returns CDR1 SGHNT and CDR2 YYREEE (reference sequence). The CDR3 nucleotides are TGTGCCAGCAGCCTGAATAGGGATACGCAGTATTTT. Encoded protein: CASSLNRDTQYF.

This clone was counted only a few times. Different DNA sequences within this sample yield the same CDR3. This chain joins TRBV28 and TRBJ1-1; no firm D call. Germline V gene sequence: CDR1 MDHEN, CDR2 SYDVKM. CDR3 length equals 12 residues. Between the trimmed V and J ends, which lost 6 bases and 0 bases, there was a span of 5 bases. CDR3 region: CASRSMNTEAFF. CDR3 bases: TGTGCCAGCAGGTCAATGAACACTGAAGCTTTCTTT.

Note on this clone: Within the sample, other DNA sequences also encode this same CDR3. The V call is TRBV15, the J call TRBJ2-7; D remains ambiguous. V shed 0 bases and J shed 2 bases, with 2 bases lying between them. CDR3 size: 12 residues. The germline V gene encodes CDR1 LNHNV and CDR2 YYDKDF (reference sequence). CDR3 coding DNA: TGTGCCACCAGCAGAGAACCCTACGAGCAGTACTTC. Its translation is CATSREPYEQYF.

The J gene is TRBJ1-1, the V gene TRBV12-5; 7 positions match TRBD1. Trimming at V came to 1 base and at J to 2 bases, leaving 7 bases not matched to a gene. Germline V CDR1 and CDR2: LGHNT, FRNRAP. The CDR3 runs to 16 residues. CDR3 sequence (DNA): TGTGCTAGTGGTTTGGCGACAGGGAATTTAAACACTGAAGCTTTCTTT. Translation: CASGLATGNLNTEAFF. The whole variable domain, filled in from reference TRBV12-5 and TRBJ1-1, reads DARVTQTPRHKVTEMGQEVTMRCQPILGHNTVFWYRQTMMQGLELLAYFRNRAPLDDSGMPKDRFSAEMPDATLATLKIQPSEPRDSAVYFCASGLATGNLNTEAFFGQGTRLTVV.

Here the CDR3 DNA reads TGTGCCAGCAGCCCTGGACAGACAATTGAGCAGTTCTTC. Its protein is CASSPGQTIEQFF. The chain has TRBV5-4 and TRBJ2-1, with D possibly being TRBD1 (6 bases). The CDR3 has 13 amino acids. The V gene lost 4 bases and the J gene lost 9 bases, with 14 bases spanning the gap. From germline, CDR1 is SGHNT and CDR2 YYREEE (reference sequence). Looking up the rest from reference TRBV5-4 and TRBJ2-1 gives the full variable domain: ETGVTQSPTHLIKTRGQQVTLRCSSQSGHNTVSWYQQALGQGPQFIFQYYREEENGRGNFPPRFSGLQFPNYSSELNVNALELDDSALYLCASSPGQTIEQFFGPGTRLTVL.